The subject of this entry is one T cell receptor beta chain. It has no known antigen specificity. Base quality data are lacking; no much larger clone is found one base away. This sample is drawn from a study of shared clonotypes between healthy human individuals (dated by TCRdb to about 2020). Context from the whole study: The cohort included a few men and a couple of women between 18 and 49 years of age. For each donor, CD4 naive and CD4 memory were each given three plates, CD8 naive was given two plates, and CD8 memory was given one plate. To increase sequencing depth and limit assay-specific biases, TCR repertoire library preparation and sequencing were carried out by different laboratories using diverse techniques. To estimate repertoire size and how much clonotype sharing occurs between individuals, the study deeply sequenced the blood TCR repertoires of several healthy adults. Between about 0.9 and 10 billion PBMCs per donor were obtained by leukapheresis.

Using the deep immunoSEQ assay, TCR CDR3 regions were amplified from genomic DNA by multiplex PCR. Genomic DNA extracted from each cell subset was distributed evenly over all wells of several immunoSEQ 96-well plates, and each plate served as one replicate. For sorted subsets, around 200 ng genomic DNA, equal to 25,000 to 35,000 T cell genomes, was loaded into each replicate PCR. Purified libraries were quantified with a Qubit 3.0 fluorometer, sized on a Bioanalyzer 2100, and re-quantified with the KAPA Library Quantification kit. Every immunoSEQ 96-well plate was sequenced on a dedicated single-read 150-cycle Illumina NextSeq 550 flow cell. The published analysis was carried out like this. Because the immunoSEQ output included only junctional sequences and no quality scores, the filtering could not be the same as the filtering used for full-length reads. To assign V/J genes and CDR3, sequences were annotated against IMGT germline references using PyIR, a Python wrapper for IgBLAST v1.9. Reads were removed for weak V/J assignments (E-value above 1e-6), missing CDR3, stop codons, out-of-frame junctions, or ambiguous translated residues. V3J clonotypes were defined as sequences sharing the same inferred V gene, J gene, and CDR3 amino acid sequence. Percentage overlap between repertoires was calculated by dividing the number of shared unique clonotypes by the size of the smaller repertoire. Richness of each repertoire was evaluated using RTK rarefaction, the Chao1 estimator, and Recon v2.1 estimates of unobserved clonotypes. For all TCRbeta clonotypes obtained by the gDNA method from four donors, generation probabilities were computed with OLGA. TCRdb's version of the immuneACCESS table is confined to in-frame rearrangements and falls short of the full clone set. An unresolved V gene accounts for under half of the shortfall where checked; the remainder is of unknown origin. V, J and clone size are those of that table, while D and trimming were read from the DNA. The sample table shows about 820,000 clones, and roughly 92% are seen once. The ten largest make up about 24% of the sample.

What the study reported, not specific to this receptor: When a few donors were compared, the shared fraction of clonotypes was about 5.4% for naive CD4, less than 4% for naive CD8, 2% to 2.5% for memory CD4, and around 0.37% for memory CD8. Rarefaction of sorted-subset datasets indicated incomplete sequencing despite the large sequencing depth. Estimated clonotype richness was generally larger for naive than for memory subsets. Because the study included a small number of donors, the genetic and exposure-history diversity represented was limited. Higher generation probabilities were observed for clonotypes shared by all four sorted-subset donors than for non-shared clonotypes. Pairwise subsampling indicated that sequencing depth was expected to affect the degree of clonotype sharing among donors. Sampling was restricted to blood, and TCR repertoires in tissues likely differ from the TCR repertoires found in blood.

CD8 naive samples were CD45RO-negative cells positively selected for CCR7, giving a CD45RA+CCR7+ population that excluded TemRA cells. Donors were healthy HIV-negative adults with no recently reported acute infections or vaccinations. Every donor was a Caucasian adult residing in Nashville, Tennessee, USA. Blood was obtained by leukapheresis, after which PBMCs were separated by Ficoll-Histopaque density gradient centrifugation and cryopreserved in liquid nitrogen vapor phase. Analytical flow cytometry was used to check the purity and quantity of every magnetically sorted T cell population. Genomic DNA was isolated from each sorted fraction and quantified by UV absorbance on a Nanodrop 2000c. The trim is 4 bases for V and 3 bases for J, with a gap of 8 bases between the germline ends. Sequences SGHNT (CDR1) and YYREEE (CDR2) are obtained from the germline V gene (reference sequence). The CDR3 starts with the cysteine, ends with the phenylalanine, and has 13 residues. Only the CDR3 part of the read is kept: 39 bases, read in frame from the first base.

Sequencing was performed on naive CD8+ T cells sorted from blood. The sample's cell subset or site label is to be understood as: CD45RA+CCR7+. Rearrangement joined TRBV5-4 to TRBJ1-3, with the D gene uncertain. This sequence originates from a man younger than 40 in good health. Here the CDR3 is given as CASSGSFGNTIYF. Read as DNA, the sequence is TGTGCCAGCAGCGGGTCCTTTGGAAACACCATATATTTT.